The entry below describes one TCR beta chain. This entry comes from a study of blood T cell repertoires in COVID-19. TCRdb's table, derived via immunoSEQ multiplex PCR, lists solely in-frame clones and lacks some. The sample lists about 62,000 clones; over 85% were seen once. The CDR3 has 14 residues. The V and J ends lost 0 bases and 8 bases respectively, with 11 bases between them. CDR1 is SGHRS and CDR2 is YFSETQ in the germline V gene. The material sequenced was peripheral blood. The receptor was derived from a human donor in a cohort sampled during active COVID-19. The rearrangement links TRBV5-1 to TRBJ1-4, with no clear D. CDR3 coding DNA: TGCGCCAGCAGCTTGGCCCAGCCGGGGGAAAAACTGTTTTTT. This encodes CASSLAQPGEKLFF.